Included here is one T cell receptor beta chain sequence, with context. The data belong to a study of blood T cell repertoires in COVID-19. About the study: Collection of acute and convalescent COVID-19 samples took place in the United States, Italy and Spain. PBMCs, B-cell-depleted T cells, or T cells provided the cDNA or gDNA that made up the material.

The method was immunoSEQ multiplex PCR; TCRdb's version includes in-frame clones alone and lacks a portion of them. The data hold hundreds of thousands of clones, with around nine tenths observed a single time. Trimming removed 6 bases at V and 8 bases at J, with 14 bases between. There are 13 residues in the CDR3. From germline, CDR1 is SGHDN and CDR2 FVKESK. The chain recombines TRBV14 with TRBJ1-3; D is ambiguous. The specimen was peripheral blood. The origin of this receptor is a woman in her late teens or twenties who had recovered from COVID-19. The CDR3 spells CASRVAAADTIYF. Written as DNA, the CDR3 is TGTGCCAGCAGGGTAGCGGCGGCGGACACCATATATTTT.